The 32 T cell receptor beta chains presented below share a single source sample, sequenced in a study of siplizumab effects on memory and regulatory T cells. Sequenced by immunoSEQ multiplex PCR; TCRdb stores in-frame clones only, minus some. The table lists about 100,000 clones, 91% of them singletons. The material sequenced was CD4+ T cells sorted from blood. These receptors were collected from a human donor in good health.

The V gene is TRBV19, the J gene TRBJ1-1; D gene unclear. V was clipped by 5 bases and J by 11 bases, with 18 bases between them. Germline values: CDR1 LNHDA, CDR2 SQIVND (reference sequence). This CDR3 has 13 residues. The CDR3 loop reads CASSLTRSDNAFF. CDR3 nucleotides: TGTGCCAGTAGTCTGACCCGGAGCGATAATGCTTTCTTT. Drawing the rest from reference TRBV19 and TRBJ1-1, the complete variable domain is DGGITQSPKYLFRKEGQNVTLSCEQNLNHDAMYWYRQDPGQGLRLIYYSQIVNDFQKGDIAEGYSVSREKKESFPLTVTSAQKNPTAFYLCASSLTRSDNAFFGQGTRLTVV.

This clone was seen once. J is TRBJ1-2 and V is TRBV5-1; D unresolved. Germline CDR1 is SGHRS and CDR2 is YFSETQ. V lost 0 bases and J lost 0, with 6 bases in between. The CDR3 runs to 14 residues. CDR3 residues: CASSLDAPNYGYTF. CDR3 in DNA: TGCGCCAGCAGCTTGGACGCCCCTAACTATGGCTACACCTTC.

The rearrangement links TRBV5-6 to TRBJ1-6; 7 bases fit TRBD1. V trimming: 3 bases; J trimming: 13 bases; junction bases outside the gene matches: 10. The germline V gene has CDR1 SGHDT and CDR2 YYEEEE. There are 14 residues in the CDR3. CDR3 DNA sequence: TGTGCCAGCAGCTCGGAAGGGACAGTCCGGCCCCTCCACTTT. This codes for CASSSEGTVRPLHF.

The rearrangement uses TRBV4-1 and TRBJ2-1, with TRBD1 matching 9 bases. The germline V gene has CDR1 MGHRA and CDR2 YSYEKL. V was pared by 4 bases and J by 1 base, with 5 bases of the junction left unmatched. The CDR3 consists of 16 residues. The CDR3 reads CASSLADRGSYNEQFF. In DNA form, the CDR3 reads TGCGCCAGCAGCCTAGCGGACAGGGGATCCTACAATGAGCAGTTCTTC.

The chain uses TRBV14 and TRBJ1-5; TRBD1 matches 8 bases. The CDR3 loop spans 15 amino acids. Germline V gene data show CDR1 as SGHDN and CDR2 as FVKESK. V dropped 4 bases and J dropped 7; count of bases not matched to a gene: 9. The DNA of the CDR3 is TGTGCCAGCAGCCCGGACAGGGAGAGACGCCAGCCCCAGCATTTT. It encodes CASSPDRERRQPQHF.

This sequence joins TRBV14 and TRBJ1-1; D is unclear. The germline V gene encodes CDR1 SGHDN and CDR2 FVKESK. V lost 6 bases, J lost 6 bases, and 11 bases lay in between. The CDR3 sequence is 12 residues long. The CDR3 DNA reads as TGTGCCAGCAGATACGGAACAGCTGAAGCTTTCTTT. Translated, it gives CASRYGTAEAFF.

The rearrangement links TRBV7-9 to TRBJ1-5, with 7 nucleotides matching TRBD1. The CDR3 has 16 residues. V trimming: 2 bases; J trimming: 7 bases; junction bases outside the gene matches: 11. Germline V lookup: CDR1 SEHNR, CDR2 FQNEAQ (reference sequence). The CDR3 bases are TGTGCCAGCAGCTTACTCGCCGGGGACAGCGAGCAGCCCCAGCATTTT. As protein: CASSLLAGDSEQPQHF. Full variable domain (rest looked up from reference TRBV7-9 and TRBJ1-5): DTGVSQNPRHKITKRGQNVTFRCDPISEHNRLYWYRQTLGQGPEFLTYFQNEAQLEKSRLLSDRFSAERPKGSFSTLEIQRTEQGDSAMYLCASSLLAGDSEQPQHFGDGTRLSIL.

This chain joins TRBV11-2 and TRBJ1-1; D is unresolved. Germline CDR1 SGHAT, CDR2 FQNNGV. This CDR3 has 12 amino acids. V lost 5 bases and J lost 7, with 11 bases in between. Written as DNA, the CDR3 is TGTGCCAGCAGCCCGGCGATGATTGAAGCTTTCTTT. Protein sequence: CASSPAMIEAFF.

This chain joins TRBV5-1 and TRBJ2-2; no firm D call. The CDR3 is 13 amino acids. V lost 3 bases and J 0 bases, leaving 3 bases between the germline ends. The germline V gene has CDR1 SGHRS and CDR2 YFSETQ. The CDR3 sequence: CASSSTNTGELFF. In nucleotides, the CDR3 is TGCGCCAGCAGCTCAACGAACACCGGGGAGCTGTTTTTT.

The gene calls are TRBV28 and TRBJ1-3; TRBD1 matches 8 bases. CDR3 length: 15 residues. J was trimmed by 4 bases and V by 3 bases; bases with no gene match: 5. Germline values: CDR1 MDHEN, CDR2 SYDVKM. Here the CDR3 reads CASSFQGAPGNTIYF. CDR3 bases: TGTGCCAGCAGTTTTCAGGGGGCGCCCGGAAACACCATATATTTT.

This chain links TRBV12-5 with TRBJ2-7; D perhaps matches TRBD2 (5 bases). From germline, CDR1 is LGHNT and CDR2 FRNRAP. CDR3 length equals 14 residues. V dropped 0 bases and J dropped 4 bases, with 10 bases sitting between them. In DNA, the CDR3 is TGTGCTAGTGGTTTGGTAGGTAGCGCTTACGAGCAGTACTTC. Its protein product is CASGLVGSAYEQYF.

The chain links TRBV7-9 to TRBJ2-1; 8 bases are shared with TRBD2. Per the germline V gene, CDR1 is SEHNR and CDR2 is FQNEAQ (reference sequence). V dropped 5 bases and J dropped 10; count of bases not matched to a gene: 10. This CDR3 is built from 14 residues. CDR3 in DNA: TGTGCCAGCAGCATCCAAGAGGGCGGGGGGGAGCAGTTCTTC. Translation gives CASSIQEGGGEQFF.

CDR3 coding DNA: TGTGCCAGCAGTGAAAGGGGGGCCGAGGAAGCTTTCTTT. Translation: CASSERGAEEAFF. The chain links TRBV2 to TRBJ1-1; D possibly corresponds to TRBD1 (6 bases). CDR1 is SNHLY and CDR2 is FYNNEI in the germline V gene. The CDR3 covers 13 residues. V was trimmed by 2 bases and J by 8 bases, leaving 12 bases between them.

The V and J genes are TRBV19 and TRBJ2-3, with D perhaps being TRBD1 or TRBD2 (6 bases each). The V end was cut by 5 bases, the J end by 1 base, with 13 bases between. CDR1 is LNHDA and CDR2 is SQIVND in the germline V gene (reference sequence). This CDR3 is built from 15 residues. This CDR3 reads CASSGAGGRTDTQYF. The CDR3 coding sequence is TGTGCCAGTAGTGGGGCCGGGGGCCGCACAGATACGCAGTATTTT. Combining the CDR3 with reference TRBV19 and TRBJ2-3 gives the whole variable domain DGGITQSPKYLFRKEGQNVTLSCEQNLNHDAMYWYRQDPGQGLRLIYYSQIVNDFQKGDIAEGYSVSREKKESFPLTVTSAQKNPTAFYLCASSGAGGRTDTQYFGPGTRLTVL.

V usage is TRBV7-6 and J usage is TRBJ2-7; D might be TRBD1 or TRBD2, each matching 6 bases. V was pared by 2 bases and J by 2 bases, with 13 bases between. There are 15 residues in the CDR3. Looked up from germline, CDR1 is SGHVS and CDR2 is FNYEAQ. In DNA, the CDR3 is TGTGCCAGCAGCTTAAATGAGGGGGGCCCCTACGAGCAGTACTTC. This translates into CASSLNEGGPYEQYF.

This chain connects TRBV27 to TRBJ1-2; a weak D match, TRBD1 (5 bases). The V end lost 3 bases, the J end lost 10 bases, and 15 bases lay between the germline ends. The germline CDR1 and CDR2 sequences are MNHEY and SMNVEV (reference sequence). This CDR3 has 13 amino acids. The CDR3 DNA sequence: TGTGCCAGCAGTTTGACAGAACGCTCAGACTACACCTTC. Protein product: CASSLTERSDYTF.

The chain carries TRBV7-2 and TRBJ2-2, with D uncertain. The CDR3 length is 14 residues. The germline V gene encodes CDR1 SGHTA and CDR2 FQGNSA. V gave up 2 bases and J gave up 4 bases, with 8 bases separating them. CDR3 sequence reads: CASSLLSLTGELFF. The CDR3 nucleotides read TGTGCCAGCAGCTTACTGAGCCTCACCGGGGAGCTGTTTTTT.

This clone was seen just once. This sequence joins TRBV5-1 and TRBJ2-2; 9 positions match TRBD2. The germline gives CDR1 SGHRS, CDR2 YFSETQ. The CDR3 sequence is 16 residues long. V gave up 4 bases and J gave up 2 bases; unmatched junction bases: 6. DNA for the CDR3: TGCGCCAGCAGCCCTGTAGCGGGGGCCAACACCGGGGAGCTGTTTTTT. It specifies CASSPVAGANTGELFF. Complete variable domain (other parts from reference TRBV5-1 and TRBJ2-2): KAGVTQTPRYLIKTRGQQVTLSCSPISGHRSVSWYQQTPGQGLQFLFEYFSETQRNKGNFPGRFSGRQFSNSRSEMNVSTLELGDSALYLCASSPVAGANTGELFFGEGSRLTVL.

The chain has TRBV7-3 and TRBJ1-3; no definite D call. The V and J ends lost 3 bases and 0 bases respectively, with 6 bases between them. This CDR3 is built from 14 residues. Germline V gene sequence: CDR1 SGHTA, CDR2 FQGTGA. CDR3 in amino acids: CASSLPASGNTIYF. CDR3 sequence (DNA): TGTGCCAGCAGCTTGCCAGCCTCTGGAAACACCATATATTTT.

The chain uses TRBV18 and TRBJ2-1; 9 bases are a match to TRBD2. The CDR3 is made up of 13 amino acids. Per the germline V gene, CDR1 is KGHSH and CDR2 is LQKENI. J gave up 8 bases and V 3 bases, and 2 bases lay outside the gene matches. CDR3 residues: CASSPRGGDEQFF. The CDR3 coding sequence is TGTGCCAGCTCACCGCGGGGGGGGGATGAGCAGTTCTTC.

This clone has more than one count but fewer than ten. The gene calls are TRBV30 and TRBJ1-6, with D perhaps matching TRBD1 (5 bases). Between the trimmed V and J ends, which lost 3 bases and 12 bases, there was a span of 12 bases. The germline gives CDR1 GTSNPN, CDR2 SVGIG (reference sequence). CDR3 length: 12 residues. The CDR3 DNA is TGTGCCTGGAGCACAGGTCACGGACCCCTCCACTTT. It translates to CAWSTGHGPLHF.

This chain joins TRBV6-5 and TRBJ2-7, with a weak D call TRBD1 (6 bases). Trimming pared 7 bases from V and 2 bases from J, leaving 12 bases between. This CDR3 is 13 amino acids long. Germline V gene data show CDR1 as MNHEY and CDR2 as SVGAGI. Here the CDR3 DNA reads TGTGCCAGCATCAACAGGGTTACCTACGAGCAGTACTTC. Protein: CASINRVTYEQYF.

The rearrangement joins TRBV2 to TRBJ1-2; perhaps TRBD1 as D (5 bases). The CDR3 sequence is 14 residues long. The germline gives CDR1 SNHLY, CDR2 FYNNEI. Trimming pared 3 bases from V and 2 bases from J, leaving 10 bases between. CDR3 residues: CASSDQGSNYGYTF. CDR3 DNA: TGTGCCAGCAGTGACCAGGGCTCGAACTATGGCTACACCTTC.

The genes are TRBV28 and TRBJ1-1, with D tentatively TRBD1 (6 bases). The germline V and J ends were trimmed by 4 bases and 3 bases, with 15 bases remaining between them. CDR3 length: 15 amino acids. Germline loops: CDR1 MDHEN, CDR2 SYDVKM. The DNA of the CDR3 is TGTGCCAGCAGTTCCCCCGGACAGCGGCACACTGAAGCTTTCTTT. Translating gives CASSSPGQRHTEAFF.

The CDR3, as DNA: TGTGCCAGCAGCCGACTAGCGGGGGGAAATGAGCAGTTCTTC. The encoded protein is CASSRLAGGNEQFF. V and J are TRBV11-2 and TRBJ2-1; 13 bases line up with TRBD2. V was clipped by 5 bases and J by 7 bases; unmatched bases: 2. This CDR3 has 14 amino acids. Looked up from germline, CDR1 is SGHAT and CDR2 is FQNNGV.

This chain links TRBV4-1 with TRBJ1-6, with 12 bases lining up with TRBD1. V shed 2 bases, J shed 8 bases, and the junction held 7 bases outside the gene matches. The germline V gene has CDR1 MGHRA and CDR2 YSYEKL. The CDR3 extends over 17 amino acids. The CDR3 bases are TGCGCCAGCAGCCAACGGAGGGACAGGGGGCTAGATTCACCCCTCCACTTT. It specifies CASSQRRDRGLDSPLHF.

In its sample, this clone was seen a few times. The rearrangement uses TRBV28 and TRBJ2-5; D gene uncertain. The V and J ends lost 2 bases and 1 base respectively, with 2 bases between them. The CDR3 totals 12 residues. In germline, CDR1 is MDHEN, CDR2 SYDVKM. The CDR3 loop reads CASSLTQETQYF. As DNA, the CDR3 is TGTGCCAGCAGTTTAACCCAAGAGACCCAGTACTTC.

This clone was recorded only once. The V call is TRBV10-3, the J call TRBJ2-5, with unresolved D. Per germline, CDR1 ENHRY and CDR2 SYGVKD. Trimming removed 2 bases from V and 2 bases from J, with 15 bases in between. CDR3 size: 16 residues. This CDR3 reads CAISEPGIFFQETQYF. The CDR3 DNA follows: TGTGCCATCAGTGAGCCTGGGATATTCTTTCAAGAGACCCAGTACTTC.

The chain uses TRBV6-4 and TRBJ1-2, with 11 bases fitting TRBD1. The CDR3 is made up of 13 amino acids. With V trimmed by 7 bases and J by 7 bases, 5 bases remained unmatched. Per germline, CDR1 MRHNA and CDR2 SNTAGT. CDR3 in DNA: TGTGCCAGCAAGGGACAGGGGGAGAGTGGCTACACCTTC. Residues: CASKGQGESGYTF.

The gene calls are TRBV29-1 and TRBJ1-2; the D is unclear. Trimming left V 4 bases short and J 2 bases short, with 5 bases between. This CDR3 has 11 amino acids. The germline gives CDR1 SQVTM, CDR2 ANQGSEA. The CDR3 reads CSVGENYGYTF. DNA of the CDR3: TGCAGCGTTGGGGAGAACTATGGCTACACCTTC.

This clone was counted only a few times. This chain connects TRBV6-5 to TRBJ1-1; D not resolved. The germline CDR1 and CDR2 sequences are MNHEY and SVGAGI. The CDR3 has 12 residues. The V and J ends lost 5 bases and 4 bases respectively, with 8 bases between them. The CDR3 bases are TGTGCCAGCAGTACTATAGCCACTGAAGCTTTCTTT. Residues: CASSTIATEAFF.

The chain is built from TRBV12-5 and TRBJ2-7, with D possibly matching TRBD1 (6 bases). Trimming removed 4 bases from V and 2 bases from J, with 15 bases in between. Germline-derived CDR1 and CDR2 are LGHNT and FRNRAP. The CDR3 has 15 amino acids. Written as DNA, the CDR3 is TGTGCTAGTGGTTCAGGACAGAGCTTAACCTACGAGCAGTACTTC. It is translated as CASGSGQSLTYEQYF.